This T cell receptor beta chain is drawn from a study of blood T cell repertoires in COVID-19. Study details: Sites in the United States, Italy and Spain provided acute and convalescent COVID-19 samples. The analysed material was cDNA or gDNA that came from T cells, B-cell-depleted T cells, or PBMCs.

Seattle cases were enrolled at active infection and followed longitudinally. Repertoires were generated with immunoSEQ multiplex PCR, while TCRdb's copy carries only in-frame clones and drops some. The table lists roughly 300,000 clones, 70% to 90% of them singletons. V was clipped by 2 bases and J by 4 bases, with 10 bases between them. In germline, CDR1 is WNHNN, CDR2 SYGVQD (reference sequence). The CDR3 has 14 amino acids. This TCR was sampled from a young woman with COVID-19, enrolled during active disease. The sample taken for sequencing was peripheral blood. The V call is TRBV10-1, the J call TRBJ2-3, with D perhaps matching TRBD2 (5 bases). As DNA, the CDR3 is TGCGCCAGCAGTGAGGGCCTAGCAGCAGATACGCAGTATTTT. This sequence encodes CASSEGLAADTQYF.